The 16 T cell receptor beta chains presented below share a single source sample, sequenced in a study of blood T cell repertoires in COVID-19. Produced via immunoSEQ multiplex PCR; TCRdb's table is partial and in-frame only. The sample contains tens of thousands of clones, about 93% of which appear only once. The sample taken for sequencing was peripheral blood. The receptors were gathered from a human donor with active COVID-19. The donor label of this sample is uncertain.

The rearrangement joins TRBV6-6 to TRBJ2-7; 13 nucleotides agree with TRBD2. V lost 6 bases to trimming and J lost 7 bases; unmatched junction nucleotides: 6. This CDR3 has 14 residues. In germline, CDR1 is MNHNY, CDR2 SVGAGI (reference sequence). CDR3 in DNA: TGTGCCAGCAGAGGGACTAGCGGGGTTGGGGAGCAGTACTTC. It yields the protein CASRGTSGVGEQYF.

The chain carries TRBV10-2 and TRBJ2-1; 11 bases fit TRBD2. With 3 bases clipped from V and 7 bases from J, the junction kept 8 bases outside the gene matches. The germline V gene has CDR1 WSHSY and CDR2 SAAADI. The CDR3 totals 16 residues. DNA of the CDR3: TGCGCCAGCAGTGACCTAGCGGGAGGAGAGGAGAATGAGCAGTTCTTC. It codes for CASSDLAGGEENEQFF.

This chain uses TRBV7-8 with TRBJ2-5, with D hard to call. This CDR3 has 15 residues. V was pared by 1 base and J by 4 bases, with 13 bases between. The germline gives CDR1 SGHVS, CDR2 FQNEAQ. The CDR3 region has the DNA TGTGCCAGCAGCTTAGGGAGACTGGAGCGAGAGACCCAGTACTTC. It yields the protein CASSLGRLERETQYF.

The chain uses TRBV7-9 and TRBJ2-7; perhaps TRBD2 as D (5 bases). The CDR3 runs 15 residues. V lost 5 bases and J lost 5, with 19 bases in between. The germline gives CDR1 SEHNR, CDR2 FQNEAQ (reference sequence). The CDR3 sequence is CASSLGDGPSDEQYF. The CDR3 DNA reads as TGTGCCAGCAGCCTGGGAGACGGCCCGTCGGACGAGCAGTACTTC.

This chain links TRBV5-6 with TRBJ1-5; the D gene is possibly TRBD1 (5 bases). The CDR3 is made up of 15 amino acids. V was cut by 4 bases and J by 6 bases, with 17 bases left in between. Germline V CDR1 and CDR2: SGHDT, YYEEEE. In nucleotides, the CDR3 is TGTGCCAGCAGCCCGTGGGGGGGGAGGCCTCAGCCCCAGCATTTT. It translates to CASSPWGGRPQPQHF.

This clone occurred once. V gene TRBV6-1 combines with J gene TRBJ2-3; D is undetermined. Germline V gene sequence: CDR1 MNHNS, CDR2 SASEGT. CDR3 length: 11 residues. Trimming pared 3 bases from V and 5 bases from J, leaving 3 bases between. CDR3 coding DNA: TGTGCCAGCAGTGACCGAGATACGCAGTATTTT. It yields the protein CASSDRDTQYF.

In DNA form, the CDR3 reads TGTGCCAGTAGTAGACTAGCGGGGGGTAATGAGCAGTTCTTC. It codes for CASSRLAGGNEQFF. The rearrangement uses TRBV19 and TRBJ2-1; 13 bases match TRBD2. With V trimmed by 4 bases and J by 7 bases, 1 base remained unmatched. The CDR3 runs to 14 residues. Looked up from germline, CDR1 is LNHDA and CDR2 is SQIVND (reference sequence).

The gene calls are TRBV7-9 and TRBJ2-7; 7 positions match TRBD1. Trimming removed 1 base from V and 4 bases from J; junction bases left unmatched: 7. From germline, CDR1 is SEHNR and CDR2 FQNEAQ (reference sequence). The CDR3 consists of 15 residues. CDR3 DNA sequence: TGTGCCAGCAGCTTAGTCCAGGGGGAAGCGTACGAGCAGTACTTC. This sequence encodes CASSLVQGEAYEQYF.

V gene TRBV19 combines with J gene TRBJ2-2; 7 bases align to TRBD1. Germline V gene sequence: CDR1 LNHDA, CDR2 SQIVND (reference sequence). The CDR3 is 15 amino acids. The V segment lost 5 bases and the J segment 3 bases; nucleotides outside the gene matches: 6. The CDR3 loop is CASSPTGRDTGELFF. The CDR3 region has the DNA TGTGCCAGTAGTCCGACAGGGAGAGACACCGGGGAGCTGTTTTTT.

The chain uses TRBV4-1 and TRBJ1-5, with D possibly being TRBD1 (5 bases). Trimming removed 0 bases from V and 6 bases from J, with 18 bases in between. The CDR3 contains 17 residues. Germline CDR1 is MGHRA and CDR2 is YSYEKL. The CDR3 loop reads CASSQDWTRLPIQPQHF. CDR3 nucleotides: TGCGCCAGCAGCCAAGATTGGACAAGGCTCCCCATTCAGCCCCAGCATTTT.

The chain employs TRBV7-3 and TRBJ1-5; TRBD1 aligns across 10 bases. CDR3 size: 13 residues. Trimming removed 5 bases from V and 6 bases from J; junction bases left unmatched: 1. CDR1 SGHTA and CDR2 FQGTGA come from the germline V gene. The CDR3 region has the DNA TGTGCCAGCAGCCGGGACAGGGGTCAGCCCCAGCATTTT. Translation: CASSRDRGQPQHF. The full variable domain, completed using reference TRBV7-3 and TRBJ1-5, is GAGVSQTPSNKVTEKGKYVELRCDPISGHTALYWYRQSLGQGPEFLIYFQGTGAADDSGLPNDRFFAVRPEGSVSTLKIQRTERGDSAVYLCASSRDRGQPQHFGDGTRLSIL.

This chain connects TRBV2 to TRBJ1-2, with D perhaps TRBD1 (5 bases). The V gene lost 0 bases and the J gene lost 3 bases, with 14 bases spanning the gap. The CDR3 spans 16 residues. Germline lookup yields CDR1 SNHLY and CDR2 FYNNEI. CDR3 coding DNA: TGTGCCAGCAGTGAAGCGCGGGGGTTTATCGACTATGGCTACACCTTC. Translation gives CASSEARGFIDYGYTF. The full variable domain, in which reference TRBV2 and TRBJ1-2 provide the parts outside the CDR3, is EPEVTQTPSHQVTQMGQEVILRCVPISNHLYFYWYRQILGQKVEFLVSFYNNEISEKSEIFDDQFSVERPDGSNFTLKIRSTKLEDSAMYFCASSEARGFIDYGYTFGSGTRLTVV.

The CDR3 bases are TGTGCCAGCAGCTCCCGACTGGGTACTAGCACAGATACGCAGTATTTT. Protein product: CASSSRLGTSTDTQYF. The chain uses TRBV9 and TRBJ2-3; no clear D. V shed 4 bases and J shed 0 bases, with 15 bases lying between them. This CDR3 is 16 amino acids long. The germline CDR1 and CDR2 sequences are SGDLS and YYNGEE. Variable domain in full (rest from reference TRBV9 and TRBJ2-3): DSGVTQTPKHLITATGQRVTLRCSPRSGDLSVYWYQQSLDQGLQFLIQYYNGEERAKGNILERFSAQQFPDLHSELNLSSLELGDSALYFCASSSRLGTSTDTQYFGPGTRLTVL.

V usage is TRBV7-3 and J usage is TRBJ2-1, with TRBD1 matching 7 bases. CDR3 length equals 13 residues. From germline, CDR1 is SGHTA and CDR2 FQGTGA. Losses at the gene ends were 5 bases for V and 4 bases for J; bases not matched to a gene: 2. CDR3 bases: TGTGCCAGCAGCCTACAGGGGTACAATGAGCAGTTCTTC. Translation gives CASSLQGYNEQFF.

CDR3 sequence: CASSLDRGPTYGYTF. CDR3 DNA sequence: TGCGCCAGCAGCTTGGACAGGGGACCAACTTATGGCTACACCTTC. The genes are TRBV5-1 and TRBJ1-2, with 7 bases that match TRBD1. Germline assignment: CDR1 SGHRS and CDR2 YFSETQ. V lost 0 bases, J lost 5 bases, and 7 bases stayed unmatched. The CDR3 runs 15 residues. The full variable domain, its missing parts supplied by reference TRBV5-1 and TRBJ1-2, is KAGVTQTPRYLIKTRGQQVTLSCSPISGHRSVSWYQQTPGQGLQFLFEYFSETQRNKGNFPGRFSGRQFSNSRSEMNVSTLELGDSALYLCASSLDRGPTYGYTFGSGTRLTVV.

The chain couples TRBV11-2 to TRBJ2-7, with D maybe TRBD2 (5 bases). The CDR3 covers 14 residues. Germline assignment: CDR1 SGHAT and CDR2 FQNNGV. Trimming shortened V by 1 base and J by 1 base, and 8 bases separated the two germline ends. The CDR3 protein is CASSLGGPSYEQYV. The DNA of the CDR3 is TGTGCCAGCAGCTTAGGAGGGCCGTCCTACGAGCAGTACGTC.